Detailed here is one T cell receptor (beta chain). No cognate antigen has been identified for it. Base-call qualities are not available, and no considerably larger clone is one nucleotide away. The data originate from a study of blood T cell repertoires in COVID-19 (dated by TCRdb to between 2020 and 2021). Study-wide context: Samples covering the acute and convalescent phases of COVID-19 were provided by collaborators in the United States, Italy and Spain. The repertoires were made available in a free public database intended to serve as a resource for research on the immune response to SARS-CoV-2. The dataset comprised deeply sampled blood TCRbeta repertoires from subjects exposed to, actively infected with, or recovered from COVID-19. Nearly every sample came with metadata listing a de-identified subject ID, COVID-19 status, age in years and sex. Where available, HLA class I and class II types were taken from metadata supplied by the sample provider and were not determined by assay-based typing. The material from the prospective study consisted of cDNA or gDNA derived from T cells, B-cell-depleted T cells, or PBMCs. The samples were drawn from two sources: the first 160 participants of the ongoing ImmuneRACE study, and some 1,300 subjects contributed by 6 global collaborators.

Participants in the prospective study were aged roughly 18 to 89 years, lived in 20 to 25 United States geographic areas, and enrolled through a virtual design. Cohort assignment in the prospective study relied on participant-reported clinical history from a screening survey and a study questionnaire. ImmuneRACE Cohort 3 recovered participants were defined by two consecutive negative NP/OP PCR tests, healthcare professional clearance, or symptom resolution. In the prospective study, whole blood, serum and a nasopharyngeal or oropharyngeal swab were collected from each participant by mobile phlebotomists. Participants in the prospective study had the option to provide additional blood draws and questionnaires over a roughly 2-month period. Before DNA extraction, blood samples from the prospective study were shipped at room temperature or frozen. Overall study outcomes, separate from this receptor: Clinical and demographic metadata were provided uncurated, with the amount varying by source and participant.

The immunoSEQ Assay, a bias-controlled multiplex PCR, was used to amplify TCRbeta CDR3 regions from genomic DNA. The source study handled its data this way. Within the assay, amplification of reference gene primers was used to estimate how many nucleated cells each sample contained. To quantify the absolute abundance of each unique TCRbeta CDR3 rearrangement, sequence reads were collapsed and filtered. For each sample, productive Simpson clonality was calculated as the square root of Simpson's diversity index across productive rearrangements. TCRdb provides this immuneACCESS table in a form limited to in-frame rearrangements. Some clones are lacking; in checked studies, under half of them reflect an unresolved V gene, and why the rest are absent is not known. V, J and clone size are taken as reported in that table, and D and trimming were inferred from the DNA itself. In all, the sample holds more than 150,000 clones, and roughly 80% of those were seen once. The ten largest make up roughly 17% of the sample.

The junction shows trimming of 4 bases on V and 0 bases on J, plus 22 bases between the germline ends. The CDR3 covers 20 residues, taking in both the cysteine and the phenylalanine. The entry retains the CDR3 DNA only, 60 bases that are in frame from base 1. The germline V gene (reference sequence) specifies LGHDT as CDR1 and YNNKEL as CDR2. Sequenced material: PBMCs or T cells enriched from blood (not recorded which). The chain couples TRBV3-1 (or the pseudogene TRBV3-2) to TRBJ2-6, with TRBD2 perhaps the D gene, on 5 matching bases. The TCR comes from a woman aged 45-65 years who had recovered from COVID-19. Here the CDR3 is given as CASSPTLLLGMSSGANVLTF. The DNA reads TGTGCCAGCAGCCCCACCCTCCTACTAGGGATGTCCTCTGGGGCCAACGTCCTGACTTTC.